This TCR beta chain appears in the sequencing data of a study of T cell responses to AZD1222 COVID-19 vaccine. Assay used: immunoSEQ multiplex PCR; TCRdb lists only in-frame clones, some missing. The data hold 170,000 or so clones, with just under 95% observed a single time. Trimming cost V 3 bases and J 2 bases, with 10 bases left between them. Per germline, CDR1 SGHVS and CDR2 FQNEAQ. This CDR3 comprises 14 residues. Sample: peripheral blood, taken on day 0 of AZD1222 vaccination. The chain uses TRBV7-8 and TRBJ2-5, with unresolved D. This clonotype was sampled from an adult in good health. The DNA of the CDR3 is TGTGCCAGCAGCTTTTTTGAGCTTCAAGAGACCCAGTACTTC. It encodes CASSFFELQETQYF.